The 27 T cell receptor beta chains reported below all come from one sample, sequenced in a study of beta chain features in type 1 diabetes. Every bit of the isolated RNA underwent reverse transcription, so sequencing read expressed TCRB transcripts. Sequencing was performed with immunoSEQ multiplex PCR; in TCRdb, only in-frame clones are kept and a portion is missing. The table lists about 250,000 clones, roughly 14% of them singletons. The sample was naive CD4+ T cells from blood. Receptors were obtained from a woman between 40 and 50 years old in good health.

The chain has TRBV6-1 and TRBJ2-3; TRBD2 is a possible D gene (6 bases). Germline CDR1 and CDR2: MNHNS and SASEGT. The CDR3 extends over 13 amino acids. V lost 6 bases and J 9 bases, leaving 16 bases between the germline ends. The DNA of the CDR3 is TGTGCCAGCAGCGGGACTCTTATAGACACGCAGTATTTT. It codes for CASSGTLIDTQYF.

The chain joins TRBV7-6 to TRBJ2-5; the D gene is possibly TRBD2 (7 bases). V was cut by 5 bases and J by 5 bases, with 18 bases left in between. The germline V gene encodes CDR1 SGHVS and CDR2 FNYEAQ. The CDR3 extends over 15 amino acids. CDR3 DNA sequence: TGTGCCAGCAGCAGGGGGGGACCCGCGGGGGAGACCCAGTACTTC. Residues: CASSRGGPAGETQYF.

The J gene is TRBJ1-6, the V gene TRBV10-3; D is possibly TRBD1 (5 bases). CDR3 length equals 14 residues. Germline V gene sequence: CDR1 ENHRY, CDR2 SYGVKD. The V end was cut by 6 bases, the J end by 3 bases, with 9 bases between. DNA of the CDR3: TGTGCCATCAGAGGGGATTACTATAATTCACCCCTCCACTTT. Its protein is CAIRGDYYNSPLHF.

J is TRBJ1-1 and V is TRBV5-5, with 7 bases matching TRBD1. The CDR3 spans 15 residues. Per the germline V gene, CDR1 is SGHKS and CDR2 is YYEKEE (reference sequence). Trimming cost V 1 base and J 4 bases; bases outside gene matches: 7. In DNA form, the CDR3 reads TGTGCCAGCAGCTTGTACGGGACAGACCTCACTGAAGCTTTCTTT. Its protein is CASSLYGTDLTEAFF.

A few counts support this clone. This sequence joins TRBV27 and TRBJ2-1; 9 nucleotides align to TRBD1. Germline-derived CDR1 and CDR2 are MNHEY and SMNVEV (reference sequence). The trim removed 3 bases at V and 0 bases at J, leaving 3 bases unmatched. The CDR3 length is 16 residues. The CDR3 reads CASSFWGQGSYNEQFF. As DNA, the CDR3 is TGTGCCAGCAGTTTCTGGGGACAGGGCTCCTACAATGAGCAGTTCTTC.

This clone occurred a few times. V is TRBV2 and J is TRBJ2-3, with TRBD2 matching over 7 bases. The V segment lost 6 bases and the J segment 6 bases; nucleotides outside the gene matches: 12. This CDR3 has 15 amino acids. The germline gives CDR1 SNHLY, CDR2 FYNNEI. CDR3 coding DNA: TGTGCCAGCAGCCCACCCGCAGTGGGAGGGGATACGCAGTATTTT. Translating gives CASSPPAVGGDTQYF.

The J gene is TRBJ2-1, the V gene TRBV7-2; D call uncertain. Germline CDR1 is SGHTA and CDR2 is FQGNSA. Trimming pared 5 bases from V and 3 bases from J, leaving 8 bases between. The CDR3 loop spans 13 amino acids. CDR3: CASSRSNYNEQFF. CDR3 bases: TGTGCCAGCAGCCGGTCTAACTACAATGAGCAGTTCTTC.

The sample holds a few counts of this clone. The chain employs TRBV4-3 and TRBJ2-2; 10 bases map to TRBD1. The CDR3 runs to 16 residues. V was pared by 0 bases and J by 7 bases, with 5 bases of the junction left unmatched. CDR1 and CDR2 from the germline V gene are LGHNA and YSLEER. The CDR3 sequence: CASSQERTGGHGELFF. CDR3 bases: TGCGCCAGCAGCCAAGAACGGACAGGGGGTCACGGGGAGCTGTTTTTT.

The genes are TRBV7-9 and TRBJ2-3, with 13 bases aligning to TRBD2. The CDR3 extends over 17 amino acids. V lost 6 bases and J lost 4; bases outside the gene matches: 10. Germline values: CDR1 SEHNR, CDR2 FQNEAQ (reference sequence). CDR3 sequence: CASSRRTGTSGADTQYF. The CDR3 DNA follows: TGTGCCAGCAGTCGTCGAACCGGGACTAGCGGGGCAGATACGCAGTATTTT.

The chain recombines TRBV5-8 with TRBJ1-1; D call uncertain. CDR1 and CDR2 (germline): SGHTS, YDEGEE. The CDR3 is made up of 15 amino acids. The ends were cut back, 2 bases at V and 0 bases at J, with 11 bases in the middle. CDR3 sequence (DNA): TGTGCCAGCAGCTTCCACGGGTCCATGAACACTGAAGCTTTCTTT. Protein sequence: CASSFHGSMNTEAFF.

V usage is TRBV19 and J usage is TRBJ1-5; D is unclear. The ends were cut back, 5 bases at V and 5 bases at J, with 10 bases in the middle. CDR3 length equals 13 residues. Germline V gives CDR1 LNHDA, CDR2 SQIVND (reference sequence). The CDR3 loop reads CASSLAGYQPQHF. The CDR3 DNA follows: TGTGCCAGTAGTTTGGCAGGTTATCAGCCCCAGCATTTT.

The rearrangement links TRBV6-6 to TRBJ1-6; D not certain. Germline CDR1 and CDR2: MNHNY and SVGAGI (reference sequence). V lost 4 bases to trimming and J lost 0 bases, with 10 bases between them. The CDR3 contains 16 residues. CDR3 region: CASSSPSSSYNSPLHF. In nucleotides, the CDR3 is TGTGCCAGCAGTTCCCCGTCGAGCTCCTATAATTCACCCCTCCACTTT.

The sample holds one count of this clone. This chain joins TRBV6-5 and TRBJ1-1; D is possibly TRBD1 (6 bases). Trimming left V 6 bases short and J 4 bases short, with 18 bases between. Germline V lookup: CDR1 MNHEY, CDR2 SVGAGI. The CDR3 runs to 15 residues. CDR3 DNA: TGTGCCAGCAGACAGGGTTCGGTATTGGCCACTGAAGCTTTCTTT. Its translation: CASRQGSVLATEAFF.

This chain joins TRBV4-1 and TRBJ1-1, with 9 positions matching TRBD1. The CDR3 runs to 16 residues. The ends lost 1 base at V and 11 bases at J; junction bases unmatched: 14. Per germline, CDR1 MGHRA and CDR2 YSYEKL. The DNA for the CDR3 is TGCGCCAGCAGCCAAGTCCCCACGGACAGGGGTGCGGGGGCTTTCTTT. It encodes CASSQVPTDRGAGAFF.

Concerning this clone itself: This specimen includes other DNA sequences encoding the same CDR3. The chain uses TRBV6-6 and TRBJ1-1; 9 nucleotides match TRBD1. The CDR3 is 14 amino acids. Losses at the gene ends were 4 bases for V and 1 base for J; bases not matched to a gene: 1. Germline V lookup: CDR1 MNHNY, CDR2 SVGAGI (reference sequence). The DNA of the CDR3 is TGTGCCAGCAGTTCGGACAGGGGGAACACTGAAGCTTTCTTT. Protein product: CASSSDRGNTEAFF.

This clone came up a few times. The chain uses TRBV7-9 and TRBJ1-5; 7 bases fit TRBD1. Per the germline V gene, CDR1 is SEHNR and CDR2 is FQNEAQ (reference sequence). Trimming at V came to 2 bases and at J to 4 bases, leaving 5 bases not matched to a gene. This CDR3 has 15 amino acids. This chain's CDR3 is CASSLTGQTNQPQHF. CDR3 sequence (DNA): TGTGCCAGCAGCTTAACGGGACAGACGAATCAGCCCCAGCATTTT.

V is TRBV2 and J is TRBJ1-1; 7 bases match TRBD1. Germline values: CDR1 SNHLY, CDR2 FYNNEI. This CDR3 has 13 residues. V was clipped by 5 bases and J by 5 bases; unmatched bases: 5. This CDR3 reads CASSLGGQTEAFF. In DNA, the CDR3 is TGTGCCAGCAGTCTTGGGGGACAGACTGAAGCTTTCTTT.

The J gene is TRBJ2-3, the V gene TRBV5-1; 9 bases agree with TRBD2. Trimming at V came to 7 bases and at J to 2 bases, leaving 8 bases not matched to a gene. The CDR3 consists of 15 residues. The germline V gene has CDR1 SGHRS and CDR2 YFSETQ. CDR3 sequence (DNA): TGCGCCAGCGCCGAAGGCGGGGGGGACACAGATACGCAGTATTTT. It is translated as CASAEGGGDTDTQYF. The whole variable domain, filled in from reference TRBV5-1 and TRBJ2-3, reads KAGVTQTPRYLIKTRGQQVTLSCSPISGHRSVSWYQQTPGQGLQFLFEYFSETQRNKGNFPGRFSGRQFSNSRSEMNVSTLELGDSALYLCASAEGGGDTDTQYFGPGTRLTVL.

The CDR3 DNA is TGTGCCAGCACCATCCCAGGGGGCCTTTCCGGGGAGCTGTTTTTT. Its translation: CASTIPGGLSGELFF. The chain employs TRBV7-2 and TRBJ2-2; 8 bases agree with TRBD1. The J segment lost 6 bases and the V segment lost 7 bases, leaving 10 bases of the junction unmatched. Germline V lookup: CDR1 SGHTA, CDR2 FQGNSA. CDR3 length: 15 residues.

The V gene is TRBV6-5, the J gene TRBJ2-5; D not certain. Germline CDR1 reads MNHEY; CDR2 reads SVGAGI. The CDR3 extends over 11 amino acids. Trimming pared 8 bases from V and 0 bases from J, leaving 4 bases between. DNA of the CDR3: TGTGCCAGCGCGTACCAAGAGACCCAGTACTTC. Its protein product is CASAYQETQYF.

This clone was seen a single time. V usage is TRBV5-6 and J usage is TRBJ2-3; the D is unclear. This CDR3 contains 14 residues. V was cut by 5 bases and J by 4 bases, with 14 bases left in between. Germline CDR1 SGHDT, CDR2 YYEEEE. CDR3 in DNA: TGTGCCAGCAGTTTATTCCCTTTATCAGATACGCAGTATTTT. The encoded protein is CASSLFPLSDTQYF.

This rearrangement joins TRBV6-5 to TRBJ2-5, with no clear D. The CDR3 extends over 11 amino acids. V shed 8 bases and J shed 9 bases, with 13 bases lying between them. The germline CDR1 and CDR2 sequences are MNHEY and SVGAGI. CDR3 coding DNA: TGTGCCAGCGGAACCGCGGATCCCCAGTACTTC. It is translated as CASGTADPQYF.

V gene TRBV6-5 combines with J gene TRBJ1-3; TRBD1 agrees at 7 bases. With 7 bases clipped from V and 2 bases from J, the junction kept 8 bases outside the gene matches. This CDR3 contains 15 residues. Germline V lookup: CDR1 MNHEY, CDR2 SVGAGI. CDR3 protein: CASTLDRAPGNTIYF. The CDR3 coding sequence is TGTGCCAGCACCTTAGACAGGGCTCCTGGAAACACCATATATTTT.

The rearrangement uses TRBV7-9 and TRBJ2-7; D possibly corresponds to TRBD1 (6 bases). CDR1 is SEHNR, CDR2 FQNEAQ, per germline (reference sequence). The CDR3 is 15 amino acids. The V and J ends lost 5 bases and 2 bases respectively, with 16 bases between them. The CDR3 loop reads CASSPRGAGAYEQYF. CDR3 bases: TGTGCCAGCAGCCCCAGGGGAGCAGGGGCCTACGAGCAGTACTTC.

This clone has a count of ten or more. The chain links TRBV7-9 to TRBJ1-6; TRBD1 is a possible D gene (5 bases). Germline CDR1 and CDR2: SEHNR and FQNEAQ (reference sequence). The V gene lost 1 base and the J gene lost 10 bases, with 11 bases spanning the gap. The CDR3 has 14 amino acids. The CDR3 region is CASSLEGGTSPLHF. The CDR3 DNA reads as TGTGCCAGCAGCTTAGAGGGAGGGACCTCACCCCTCCACTTT.

There are a few counts of this clone. The chain carries TRBV2 and TRBJ2-2; TRBD2 matches 7 bases. From germline, CDR1 is SNHLY and CDR2 FYNNEI. J lost 2 bases, V lost 10 bases, and 4 bases had no gene match. The CDR3 is made up of 13 amino acids. The CDR3 spells CATREDNTGELFF. CDR3 nucleotide sequence: TGTGCCACCCGGGAGGATAACACCGGGGAGCTGTTTTTT.

This clone was detected many times. The chain uses TRBV18 and TRBJ2-4; unclear D gene. The V and J ends lost 1 base and 8 bases respectively, with 12 bases between them. Germline V gene lookup returns CDR1 KGHSH and CDR2 LQKENI. CDR3 length: 14 amino acids. CDR3 loop: CASSPRLAVDIQYF. The CDR3 nucleotides read TGTGCCAGCTCACCACGGCTGGCGGTGGACATTCAGTACTTC.